This T cell receptor (beta chain) was obtained from a study of tissue T cells after allogeneic stem cell transplantation. General study results and limits: Few T cell clones were shared across patients, but motif clusters showed tissue-specific shared signatures. The study did not identify alloreactive or antigen-specific tissue TCRs, and some clones might be persisting host cells.

Germline V gene sequence: CDR1 NSHNY, CDR2 SYGAGN. The CDR3 consists of 15 residues. The sample's time point: mouse harvest day 7 after allogeneic transplant. Each mouse received 10^7 T-cell-depleted marrow cells plus 10^6 splenic CD5+ T cells by tail vein. Assay: immunoSEQ multiplex PCR; the TCRdb copy retains only in-frame clones and omits some. The table lists around 5,700 clones, roughly 48% of them singletons, with 10% to 13% in the top ten. To note about this clone: The antigen is unknown. This clone may be a read error of a much larger clone one base away. Mouse gene names apply. The read ends 1 residue early relative to the CDR3; the germline J gene fills the gap.

The sequence was obtained from a female BALB/c mouse given C57BL/6 T cells with graft-versus-host disease after an allogeneic hematopoietic cell transplant. The chain has TRBV13-1 and TRBJ2-1; TRBD2 aligns across 8 bases. What was sequenced was gut tissue. Partial CDR3 DNA: TGTGCCAGCAGTGGCGGGACTGGAAACTGTGCTGAGCAGTTC. This encodes CASSGGTGNCAEQF. The CDR3 as a whole reads CASSGGTGNCAEQFF.